This T cell receptor beta chain was identified in a study of cytomegalovirus exposure and HLA in healthy donors. Turning to this clone: As yet, its antigen is unknown.

The ends were cut back, 2 bases at V and 8 bases at J, with 12 bases in the middle. The CDR3 consists of 13 residues. Germline CDR1 is GTSNPN and CDR2 is SVGIG (reference sequence). Primers for the PCR totalled 60 Vbeta and 13 Jbeta. In the authors' methods: Some 80 million unique TCR beta chains, roughly 11 million shared, were counted in a later analysis. Sequencing used immunoSEQ multiplex PCR; TCRdb keeps in-frame clones, though not all of them. D and trimming were read from the DNA, whereas the V and J calls and clone size are those reported in that table. The table lists 200,000 to 250,000 clones, more than 60% of them singletons. Study observations and caveats: Researchers catalogued approximately 160 TCR beta chains as cytomegalovirus-associated. Sequences of the TCR beta chain were said to predict the HLA-A and HLA-B alleles of most subjects accurately.

This rearrangement joins TRBV30 to TRBJ1-4; possibly TRBD1 for D (6 bases). The sample comprised PBMCs. This receptor was obtained from a woman aged 55-75 years in good health and CMV-seropositive. The CDR3 loop reads CAWSPGGGEKLFF. Written as DNA, the CDR3 is TGTGCCTGGAGTCCGGGCGGGGGCGAAAAACTGTTTTTT.